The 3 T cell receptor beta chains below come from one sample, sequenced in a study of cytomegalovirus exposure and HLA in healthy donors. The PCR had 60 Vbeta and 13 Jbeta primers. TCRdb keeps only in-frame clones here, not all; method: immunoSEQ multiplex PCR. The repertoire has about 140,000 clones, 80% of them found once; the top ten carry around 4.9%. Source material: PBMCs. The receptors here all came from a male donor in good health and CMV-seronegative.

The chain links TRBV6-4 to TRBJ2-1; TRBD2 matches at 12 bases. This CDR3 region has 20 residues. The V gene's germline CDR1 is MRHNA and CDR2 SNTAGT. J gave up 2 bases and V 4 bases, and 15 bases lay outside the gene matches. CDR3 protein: CASSGGLRLAGGPPYNEQFF. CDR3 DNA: TGTGCCAGCAGTGGGGGACTAAGGCTAGCGGGGGGGCCGCCCTACAATGAGCAGTTCTTC.

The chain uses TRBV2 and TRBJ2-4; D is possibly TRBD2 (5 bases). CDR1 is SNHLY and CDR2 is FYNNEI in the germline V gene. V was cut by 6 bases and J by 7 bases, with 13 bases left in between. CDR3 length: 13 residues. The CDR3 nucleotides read TGTGCCAGCAGGTGGGAGCAACGCAACATTCAGTACTTC. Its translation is CASRWEQRNIQYF.

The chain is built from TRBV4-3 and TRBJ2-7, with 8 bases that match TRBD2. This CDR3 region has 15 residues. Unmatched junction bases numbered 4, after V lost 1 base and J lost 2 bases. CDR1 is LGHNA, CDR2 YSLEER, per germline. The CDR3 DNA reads TGCGCCAGCAGCCAAGGTACTAGCGGTACCTACGAGCAGTACTTC. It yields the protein CASSQGTSGTYEQYF.